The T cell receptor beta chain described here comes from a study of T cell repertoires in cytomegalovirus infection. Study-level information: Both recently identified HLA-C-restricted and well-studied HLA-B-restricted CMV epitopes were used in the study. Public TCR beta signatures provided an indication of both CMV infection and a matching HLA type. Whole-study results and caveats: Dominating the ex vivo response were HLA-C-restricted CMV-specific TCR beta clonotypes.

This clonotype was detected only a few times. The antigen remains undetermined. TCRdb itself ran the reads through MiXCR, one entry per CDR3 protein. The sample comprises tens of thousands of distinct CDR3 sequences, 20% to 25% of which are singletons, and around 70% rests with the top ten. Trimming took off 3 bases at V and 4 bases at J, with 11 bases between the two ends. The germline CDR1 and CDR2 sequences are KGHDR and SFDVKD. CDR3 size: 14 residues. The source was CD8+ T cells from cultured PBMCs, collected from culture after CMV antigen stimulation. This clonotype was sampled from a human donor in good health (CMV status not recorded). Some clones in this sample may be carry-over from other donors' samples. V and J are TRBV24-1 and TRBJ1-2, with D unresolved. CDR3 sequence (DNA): TGTGCCACCAGTGATCACCGGGAGGGCTATGGCTACACCTTC. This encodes CATSDHREGYGYTF.